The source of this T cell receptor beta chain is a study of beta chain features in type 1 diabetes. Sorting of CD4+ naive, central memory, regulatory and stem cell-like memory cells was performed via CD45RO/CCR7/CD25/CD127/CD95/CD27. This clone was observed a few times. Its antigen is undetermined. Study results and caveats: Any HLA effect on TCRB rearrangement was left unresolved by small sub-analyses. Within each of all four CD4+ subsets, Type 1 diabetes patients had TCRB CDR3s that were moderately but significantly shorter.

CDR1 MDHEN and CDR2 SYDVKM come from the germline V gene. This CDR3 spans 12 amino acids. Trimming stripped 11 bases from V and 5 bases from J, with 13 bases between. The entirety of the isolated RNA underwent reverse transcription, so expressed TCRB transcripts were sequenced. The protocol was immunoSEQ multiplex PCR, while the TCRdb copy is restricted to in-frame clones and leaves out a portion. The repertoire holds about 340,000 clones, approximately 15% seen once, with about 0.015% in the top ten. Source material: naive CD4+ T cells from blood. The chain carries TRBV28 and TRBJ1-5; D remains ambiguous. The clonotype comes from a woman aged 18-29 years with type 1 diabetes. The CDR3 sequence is CAVYPADQPQHF. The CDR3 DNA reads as TGTGCCGTATACCCGGCGGATCAGCCCCAGCATTTT.